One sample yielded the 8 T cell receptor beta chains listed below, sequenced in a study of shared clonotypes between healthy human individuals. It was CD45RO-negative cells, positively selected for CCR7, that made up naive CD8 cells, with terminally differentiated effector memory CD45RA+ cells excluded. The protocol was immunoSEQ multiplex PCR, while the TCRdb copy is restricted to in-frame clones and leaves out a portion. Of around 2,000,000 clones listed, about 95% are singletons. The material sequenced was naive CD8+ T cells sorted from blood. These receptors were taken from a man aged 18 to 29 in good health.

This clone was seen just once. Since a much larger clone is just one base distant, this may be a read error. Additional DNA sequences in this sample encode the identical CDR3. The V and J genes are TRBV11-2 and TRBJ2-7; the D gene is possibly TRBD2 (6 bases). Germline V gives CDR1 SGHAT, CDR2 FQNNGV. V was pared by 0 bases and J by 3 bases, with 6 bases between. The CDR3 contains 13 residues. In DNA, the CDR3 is TGTGCCAGCAGCTTAGAGCGGGACTACGAGCAGTACTTC. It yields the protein CASSLERDYEQYF.

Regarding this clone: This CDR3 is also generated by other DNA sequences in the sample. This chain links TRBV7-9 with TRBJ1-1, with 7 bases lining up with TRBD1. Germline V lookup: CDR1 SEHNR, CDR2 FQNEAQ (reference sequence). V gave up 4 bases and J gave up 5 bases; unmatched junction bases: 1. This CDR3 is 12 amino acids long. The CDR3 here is CASSSGGTEAFF. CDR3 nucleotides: TGTGCCAGCAGCTCAGGGGGAACTGAAGCTTTCTTT.

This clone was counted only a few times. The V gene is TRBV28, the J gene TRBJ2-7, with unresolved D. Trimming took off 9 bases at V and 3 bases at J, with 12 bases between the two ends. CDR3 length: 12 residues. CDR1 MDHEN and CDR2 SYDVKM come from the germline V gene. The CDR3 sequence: CASSRFIYEQYF. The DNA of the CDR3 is TGTGCCAGTAGTCGATTCATCTACGAGCAGTACTTC.

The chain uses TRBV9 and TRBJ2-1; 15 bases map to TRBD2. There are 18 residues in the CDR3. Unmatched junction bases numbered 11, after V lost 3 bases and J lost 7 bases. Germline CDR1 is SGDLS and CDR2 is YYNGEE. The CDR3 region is CASSAPRTSGGATNEQFF. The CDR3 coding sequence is TGTGCCAGCAGCGCACCCCGGACTAGCGGGGGGGCGACAAATGAGCAGTTCTTC.

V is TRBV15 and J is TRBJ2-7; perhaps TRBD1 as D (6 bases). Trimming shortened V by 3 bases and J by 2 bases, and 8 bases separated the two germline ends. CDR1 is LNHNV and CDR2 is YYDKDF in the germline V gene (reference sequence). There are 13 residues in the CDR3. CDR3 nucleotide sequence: TGTGCCACCAGCAGTGAGGGGGCCTACGAGCAGTACTTC. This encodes CATSSEGAYEQYF.

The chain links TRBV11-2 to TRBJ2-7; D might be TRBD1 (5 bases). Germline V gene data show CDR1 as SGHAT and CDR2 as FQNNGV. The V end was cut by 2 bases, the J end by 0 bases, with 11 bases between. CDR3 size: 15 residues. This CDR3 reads CASSLLGASSYEQYF. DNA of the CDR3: TGTGCCAGCAGCTTACTAGGGGCGAGCTCCTACGAGCAGTACTTC.

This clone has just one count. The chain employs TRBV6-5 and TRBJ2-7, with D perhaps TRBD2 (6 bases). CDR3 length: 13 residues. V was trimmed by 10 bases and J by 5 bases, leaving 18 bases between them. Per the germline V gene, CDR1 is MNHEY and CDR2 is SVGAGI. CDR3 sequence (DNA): TGTGCCATCATAGCGGTGGGCAGCCACGAGCAGTACTTC. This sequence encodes CAIIAVGSHEQYF.

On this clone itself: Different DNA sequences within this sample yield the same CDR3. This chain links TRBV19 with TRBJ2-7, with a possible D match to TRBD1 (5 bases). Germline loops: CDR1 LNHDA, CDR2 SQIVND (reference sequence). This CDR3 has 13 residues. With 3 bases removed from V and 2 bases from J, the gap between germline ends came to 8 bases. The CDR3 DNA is TGTGCCAGTAGTATGGGGCTTCCCTACGAGCAGTACTTC. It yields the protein CASSMGLPYEQYF.